These 30 T cell receptor beta chains originate from one sample sequenced in a study of CD8 T cells in Susac syndrome. The authors reverse transcribed roughly 0.5 to 1 ug RNA with random hexamers. From the immunoSEQ multiplex PCR reads, TCRdb called clonotypes with MiXCR, one entry per CDR3 protein. The table lists approximately 170,000 distinct CDR3 sequences, approximately 93% of them singletons. Sequenced sample: CD4+ T cells from PBMCs. The source is a human donor with multiple sclerosis.

V gene TRBV15 combines with J gene TRBJ2-2; TRBD2 matches 8 bases. Germline V gene lookup returns CDR1 LNHNV and CDR2 YYDKDF (reference sequence). The CDR3 consists of 16 residues. The V gene end was trimmed by 4 bases and the J gene end by 3 bases; junction bases not matched to a gene: 7. The CDR3 sequence is CATSNGRAGDTGELFF. The DNA for the CDR3 is TGTGCCACCAGCAACGGGAGGGCCGGAGACACCGGGGAGCTGTTTTTT.

The CDR3 region is CSASGVGLDTQYF. DNA of the CDR3: TGCAGTGCCAGTGGAGTAGGTTTGGATACGCAGTATTTT. The J gene is TRBJ2-3, the V gene TRBV20-1; no firm D call. Germline loops: CDR1 DFQATT, CDR2 SNEGSKA (reference sequence). Between the trimmed V and J ends, which lost 6 bases and 6 bases, there was a span of 16 bases. CDR3 size: 13 residues.

The V and J genes are TRBV7-9 and TRBJ2-6; no reliable D call. Germline V gene data show CDR1 as SEHNR and CDR2 as FQNEAQ (reference sequence). Trimming shortened V by 6 bases and J by 1 base, and 19 bases separated the two germline ends. The CDR3 has 18 amino acids. Written as DNA, the CDR3 is TGTGCCAGCAGTTCGTCGATAGGGCTGGAGTCTGGGGCCAACGTCCTGACTTTC. This translates into CASSSSIGLESGANVLTF. Filled out from reference TRBV7-9 and TRBJ2-6, the complete variable domain reads DTGVSQNPRHKITKRGQNVTFRCDPISEHNRLYWYRQTLGQGPEFLTYFQNEAQLEKSRLLSDRFSAERPKGSFSTLEIQRTEQGDSAMYLCASSSSIGLESGANVLTFGAGSRLTVL.

The chain combines TRBV27 with TRBJ1-3; D perhaps matches TRBD1 (5 bases). V lost 5 bases and J 1 base, leaving 9 bases between the germline ends. Germline-derived CDR1 and CDR2 are MNHEY and SMNVEV (reference sequence). The CDR3 is 14 amino acids. The CDR3 DNA sequence: TGTGCCAGCAGTACCGCAGGGTCTGGAAACACCATATATTTT. Translating it yields CASSTAGSGNTIYF.

CDR3 sequence (DNA): TGTGCCAGCAGCTCGCCGACCGGGACAGGGAAATACAATGAGCAGTTCTTC. The encoded protein is CASSSPTGTGKYNEQFF. This chain joins TRBV7-3 and TRBJ2-1; 9 bases match TRBD1. In germline, CDR1 is SGHTA, CDR2 FQGTGA. The CDR3 is 17 amino acids. Trimming at V came to 4 bases and at J to 4 bases, leaving 11 bases not matched to a gene.

The genes are TRBV7-6 and TRBJ1-2; 12 nucleotides align to TRBD1. The CDR3 is 18 residues long. CDR1 and CDR2 (germline): SGHVS, FNYEAQ. The J segment lost 3 bases and the V segment lost 1 base, leaving 9 bases of the junction unmatched. In nucleotides, the CDR3 is TGTGCCAGCAGCTTAGTTGGGACAGGGGGCTATCGAGACTATGGCTACACCTTC. Protein sequence: CASSLVGTGGYRDYGYTF.

The rearrangement joins TRBV30 to TRBJ2-6, with D possibly matching TRBD2 (5 bases). In germline, CDR1 is GTSNPN, CDR2 SVGIG (reference sequence). Trimming cost V 3 bases and J 0 bases, with 12 bases left between them. The CDR3 extends over 16 amino acids. In DNA, the CDR3 is TGTGCCTGGAGGGGGAGACACTTCTCTGGGGCCAACGTCCTGACTTTC. Protein: CAWRGRHFSGANVLTF.

V usage is TRBV25-1 and J usage is TRBJ2-3, with D tentatively TRBD1 or TRBD2 (6 bases each). The CDR3 length is 15 residues. Germline CDR1 and CDR2: MGHDK and SYGVNS. Between the trimmed V and J ends, which lost 4 bases and 4 bases, there was a span of 15 bases. The chain's CDR3 is CASSGGPGGADTQYF. The CDR3 DNA reads as TGTGCCAGCAGTGGCGGCCCCGGGGGCGCAGATACGCAGTATTTT.

V usage is TRBV6-5 and J usage is TRBJ1-4; D unclear. The length of the CDR3 is 14 residues. The V end lost 7 bases, the J end lost 2 bases, and 11 bases lay between the germline ends. Germline V lookup: CDR1 MNHEY, CDR2 SVGAGI. The CDR3 reads CASKLYRTNEKLFF. CDR3 DNA: TGTGCCAGCAAACTATATCGCACTAATGAAAAACTGTTTTTT.

V usage is TRBV7-2 and J usage is TRBJ2-2, with D possibly being TRBD2 (6 bases). CDR3 length: 14 residues. V lost 2 bases to trimming and J lost 6 bases, with 10 bases between them. Germline V gene lookup returns CDR1 SGHTA and CDR2 FQGNSA. CDR3 nucleotides: TGTGCCAGCAGCTTACGGACTATCGCCGGGGAGCTGTTTTTT. This encodes CASSLRTIAGELFF.

This chain links TRBV19 with TRBJ1-1; no definite D call. V lost 5 bases and J lost 11, with 18 bases in between. This CDR3 spans 13 amino acids. In germline, CDR1 is LNHDA, CDR2 SQIVND (reference sequence). Here the CDR3 DNA reads TGTGCCAGTAGTCTTCACTTCGGATATAGGGCTTTCTTT. It specifies CASSLHFGYRAFF.

The rearrangement links TRBV29-1 to TRBJ1-2; possibly TRBD1 for D (5 bases). CDR1 SQVTM and CDR2 ANQGSEA come from the germline V gene. Trimming stripped 4 bases from V and 6 bases from J, with 12 bases between. The CDR3 runs to 12 residues. DNA for the CDR3: TGCAGCGTTGTTCGAGGGGTAGATGGCTACACCTTC. This gives the protein CSVVRGVDGYTF.

The chain links TRBV29-1 to TRBJ1-5; D unclear. Germline V gene lookup returns CDR1 SQVTM and CDR2 ANQGSEA. CDR3 length: 12 amino acids. The V and J ends lost 6 bases and 3 bases respectively, with 9 bases between them. Here the CDR3 reads CSVALPNQPQHF. The DNA of the CDR3 is TGCAGCGTCGCCCTCCCCAATCAGCCCCAGCATTTT.

The chain's CDR3 is CASSQSVGQPQHF. The CDR3 nucleotides are TGCGCCAGCAGTCAATCAGTAGGACAGCCCCAGCATTTT. The chain carries TRBV23-1 and TRBJ1-5; no firm D call. TRBV23-1 is placed among ORFs of uncertain function. There are 13 residues in the CDR3. V was cut by 0 bases and J by 7 bases, with 7 bases left in between.

V is TRBV6-6 and J is TRBJ2-5; no firm D call. The germline CDR1 and CDR2 sequences are MNHNY and SVGAGI (reference sequence). The CDR3 runs 13 residues. Trimming took 5 bases from V and 4 from J, leaving 11 bases between them. The CDR3 sequence: CASSTGPLETQYF. In nucleotides, the CDR3 is TGTGCCAGCAGTACCGGGCCGCTAGAGACCCAGTACTTC.

This chain connects TRBV28 to TRBJ2-7; TRBD2 agrees at 10 bases. The germline V gene has CDR1 MDHEN and CDR2 SYDVKM. The J segment lost 3 bases and the V segment lost 8 bases, leaving 7 bases of the junction unmatched. The CDR3 sequence is 14 residues long. Here the CDR3 reads CASGPGLAVYEQYF. CDR3 sequence (DNA): TGTGCCAGCGGGCCCGGACTAGCGGTCTACGAGCAGTACTTC.

This clonotype has only one observation. The gene calls are TRBV2 and TRBJ2-7; D is ambiguous. The V gene lost 3 bases and the J gene lost 3 bases, with 3 bases spanning the gap. CDR3 length: 11 amino acids. Germline assignment: CDR1 SNHLY and CDR2 FYNNEI. This CDR3 reads CASSEFYEQYF. The CDR3 DNA is TGTGCCAGCAGTGAGTTCTACGAGCAGTACTTC.

The V and J genes are TRBV3-1 and TRBJ2-5, with D perhaps TRBD1 or TRBD2 (6 bases each). Looked up from germline, CDR1 is LGHDT and CDR2 is YNNKEL (reference sequence). The CDR3 has 14 residues. The V end lost 4 bases, the J end lost 5 bases, and 14 bases lay between the germline ends. CDR3 sequence: CASSLQGLGETQYF. CDR3 DNA: TGTGCCAGCAGCCTACAGGGACTGGGTGAGACCCAGTACTTC.

The chain uses TRBV11-2 and TRBJ2-3; a weak D match, TRBD2 (6 bases). The CDR3 runs to 22 residues. Germline V lookup: CDR1 SGHAT, CDR2 FQNNGV. Trimming left V 4 bases short and J 4 bases short, with 36 bases between. For the CDR3, the DNA is TGTGCCAGCAGCTCCCGGGTCGGGCGGGACCTCCCCAACTACTCACTGGCAGATACGCAGTATTTT. Amino acids: CASSSRVGRDLPNYSLADTQYF.

The J gene is TRBJ2-1, the V gene TRBV20-1, with TRBD2 identical over 7 bases. This CDR3 has 13 residues. V gave up 8 bases and J gave up 7 bases; unmatched junction bases: 11. Germline CDR1 is DFQATT and CDR2 is SNEGSKA (reference sequence). This CDR3 is CSLLGGSGNEQFF. CDR3 coding DNA: TGCAGTCTTCTGGGCGGGAGTGGGAATGAGCAGTTCTTC.

The V call is TRBV10-3, the J call TRBJ2-1, with 8 bases matching TRBD2. The CDR3 extends over 17 amino acids. Germline CDR1 ENHRY, CDR2 SYGVKD. J was trimmed by 7 bases and V by 2 bases; bases with no gene match: 13. CDR3 bases: TGTGCCATCAGTGAGGTTAGCGGGGCCGGTCTCCGGAATGAGCAGTTCTTC. As protein: CAISEVSGAGLRNEQFF.

V and J are TRBV7-2 and TRBJ1-4; D unresolved. Germline V gene data show CDR1 as SGHTA and CDR2 as FQGNSA. This CDR3 region has 14 residues. Trimming shortened V by 5 bases and J by 4 bases, and 11 bases separated the two germline ends. The CDR3 nucleotides are TGTGCCAGCAGCGTTGGGCAGTTTAATGAAAAACTGTTTTTT. This codes for CASSVGQFNEKLFF.

The chain has TRBV20-1 and TRBJ2-1; 10 positions agree with TRBD2. CDR1 is DFQATT, CDR2 SNEGSKA, per germline (reference sequence). J lost 10 bases, V lost 7 bases, and 13 bases had no gene match. The CDR3 totals 14 residues. The CDR3 coding sequence is TGCAGTGTCGATACTAGCGGGATATTCCGCGAGCAGTTCTTC. Translated, it gives CSVDTSGIFREQFF.

This clonotype was seen a handful of times. The chain employs TRBV4-1 and TRBJ1-4; no definite D call. This CDR3 spans 15 amino acids. Per germline, CDR1 MGHRA and CDR2 YSYEKL. V lost 0 bases and J lost 7, with 12 bases in between. CDR3 coding DNA: TGCGCCAGCAGCCAAGAAGGATACGGAGGTGAAAAACTGTTTTTT. Its translation is CASSQEGYGGEKLFF.

V gene TRBV27 combines with J gene TRBJ2-5; TRBD1 matches at 9 bases. The CDR3 has 13 residues. V shed 3 bases, J shed 5 bases, and the junction held 1 base outside the gene matches. Germline V gene data show CDR1 as MNHEY and CDR2 as SMNVEV (reference sequence). The CDR3, as DNA: TGTGCCAGCAGTTTCGGGACAGGGGAGACCCAGTACTTC. This gives the protein CASSFGTGETQYF.

CDR3 nucleotide sequence: TGTGCCAGCAGTTTGAGAAGGCTGAACACTGAAGCTTTCTTT. It yields the protein CASSLRRLNTEAFF. This chain uses TRBV27 with TRBJ1-1, with D unclear. CDR1 and CDR2 (germline): MNHEY, SMNVEV (reference sequence). The length of the CDR3 is 14 residues. Trimming pared 3 bases from V and 0 bases from J, leaving 8 bases between.

The chain has TRBV28 and TRBJ1-2; D is possibly TRBD1 (5 bases). Germline lookup yields CDR1 MDHEN and CDR2 SYDVKM. Trimming cost V 5 bases and J 0 bases, with 13 bases left between them. CDR3 length: 15 amino acids. The CDR3, as DNA: TGTGCCAGCAGTACGGGGGTCAGGGCTAACTATGGCTACACCTTC. This gives the protein CASSTGVRANYGYTF.

The rearrangement uses TRBV12-3 or TRBV12-4 and TRBJ1-4, with 9 positions matching TRBD1. The CDR3 length is 14 residues. After removal of 7 bases from V and 10 bases from J, the junction contained 10 bases not matched to a gene. The CDR3 coding sequence is TGTGCCAGCACCCCGGGAACAGGGGGCAGAAAACTGTTTTTT. It yields the protein CASTPGTGGRKLFF.

The DNA for the CDR3 is TGCGCCAGCAGCCAAGACATTGACTATGGCTACACCTTC. Protein sequence: CASSQDIDYGYTF. This chain links TRBV4-1 with TRBJ1-2; no firm D call. CDR1 and CDR2 (germline): MGHRA, YSYEKL. Between the trimmed V and J ends, which lost 0 bases and 3 bases, there was a span of 5 bases. This CDR3 region has 13 residues.

This clonotype was counted once. The V call is TRBV27, the J call TRBJ2-3, with no clear D. Trimming removed 2 bases from V and 2 bases from J, with 8 bases in between. The CDR3 is made up of 14 amino acids. The germline gives CDR1 MNHEY, CDR2 SMNVEV (reference sequence). CDR3 DNA sequence: TGTGCCAGCAGTTTAGGGGAATACACAGATACGCAGTATTTT. Protein: CASSLGEYTDTQYF.